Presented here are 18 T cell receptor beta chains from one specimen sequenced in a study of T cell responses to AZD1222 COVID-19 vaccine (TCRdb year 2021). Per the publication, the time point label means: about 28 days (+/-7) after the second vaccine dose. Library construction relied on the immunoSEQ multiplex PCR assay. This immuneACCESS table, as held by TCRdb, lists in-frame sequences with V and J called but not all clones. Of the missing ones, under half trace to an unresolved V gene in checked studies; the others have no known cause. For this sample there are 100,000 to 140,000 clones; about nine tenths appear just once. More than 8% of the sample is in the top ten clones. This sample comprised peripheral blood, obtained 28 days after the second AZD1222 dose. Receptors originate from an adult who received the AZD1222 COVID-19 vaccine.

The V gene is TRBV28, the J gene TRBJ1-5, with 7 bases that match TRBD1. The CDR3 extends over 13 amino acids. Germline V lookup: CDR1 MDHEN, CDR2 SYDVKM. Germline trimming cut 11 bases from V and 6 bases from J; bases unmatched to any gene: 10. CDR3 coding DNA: TGTGCCTGTAAAGGGACAGCAATTCAGCCCCAGCATTTT. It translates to CACKGTAIQPQHF.

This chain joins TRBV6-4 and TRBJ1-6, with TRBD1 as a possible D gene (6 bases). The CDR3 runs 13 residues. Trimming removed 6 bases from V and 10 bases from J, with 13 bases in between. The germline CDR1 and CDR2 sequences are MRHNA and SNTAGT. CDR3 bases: TGTGCCAGCAGCTTGGACAGATCCTCACCCCTCCACTTT. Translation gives CASSLDRSSPLHF.

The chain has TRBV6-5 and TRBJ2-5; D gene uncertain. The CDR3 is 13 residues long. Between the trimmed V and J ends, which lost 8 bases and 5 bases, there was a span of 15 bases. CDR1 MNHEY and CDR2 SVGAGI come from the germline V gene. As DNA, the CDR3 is TGTGCCAGCGGATTTACGGGTGGGGAGACCCAGTACTTC. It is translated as CASGFTGGETQYF.

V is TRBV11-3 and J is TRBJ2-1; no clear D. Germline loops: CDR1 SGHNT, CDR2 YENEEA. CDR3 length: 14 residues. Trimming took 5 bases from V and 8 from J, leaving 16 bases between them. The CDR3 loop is CASSPSPATDEQFF. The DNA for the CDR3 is TGTGCCAGCAGCCCCTCCCCCGCAACGGATGAGCAGTTCTTC.

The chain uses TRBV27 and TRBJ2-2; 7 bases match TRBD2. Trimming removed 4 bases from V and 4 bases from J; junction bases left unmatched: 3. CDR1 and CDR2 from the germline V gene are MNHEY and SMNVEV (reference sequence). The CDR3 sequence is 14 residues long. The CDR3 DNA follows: TGTGCCAGCAGTTACTTAGCGGGCACCGGGGAGCTGTTTTTT. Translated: CASSYLAGTGELFF.

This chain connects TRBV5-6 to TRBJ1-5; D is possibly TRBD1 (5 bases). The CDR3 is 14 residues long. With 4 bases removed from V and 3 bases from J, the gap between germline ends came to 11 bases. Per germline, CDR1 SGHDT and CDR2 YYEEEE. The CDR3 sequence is CASSPRGPNQPQHF. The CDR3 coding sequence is TGTGCCAGCAGCCCGCGGGGACCCAATCAGCCCCAGCATTTT.

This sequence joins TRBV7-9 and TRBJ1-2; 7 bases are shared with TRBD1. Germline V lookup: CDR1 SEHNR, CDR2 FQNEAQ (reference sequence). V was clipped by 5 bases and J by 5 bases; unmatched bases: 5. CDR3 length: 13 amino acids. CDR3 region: CASSPGTAYGYTF. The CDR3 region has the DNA TGTGCCAGCAGCCCGGGGACAGCTTATGGCTACACCTTC.

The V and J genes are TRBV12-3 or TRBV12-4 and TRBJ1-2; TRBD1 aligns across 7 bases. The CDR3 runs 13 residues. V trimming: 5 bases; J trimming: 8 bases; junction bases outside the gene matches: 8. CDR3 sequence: CASSLTGARGYTF. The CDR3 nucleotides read TGTGCCAGCAGTCTCACAGGGGCGCGAGGCTACACCTTC.

The CDR3 reads CASSDSWTRHNEQFF. The CDR3 DNA reads as TGTGCCAGCAGTGACTCCTGGACTCGACACAATGAGCAGTTCTTC. The chain uses TRBV6-4 and TRBJ2-1; tentatively, D is TRBD2 (5 bases). Looked up from germline, CDR1 is MRHNA and CDR2 is SNTAGT. V lost 0 bases and J 5 bases, leaving 11 bases between the germline ends. The CDR3 runs 15 residues.

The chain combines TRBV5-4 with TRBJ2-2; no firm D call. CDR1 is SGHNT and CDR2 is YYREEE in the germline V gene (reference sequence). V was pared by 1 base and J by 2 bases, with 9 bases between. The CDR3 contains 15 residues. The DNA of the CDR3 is TGTGCCAGCAGCTTGAGGCCAGAAAACACCGGGGAGCTGTTTTTT. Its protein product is CASSLRPENTGELFF.

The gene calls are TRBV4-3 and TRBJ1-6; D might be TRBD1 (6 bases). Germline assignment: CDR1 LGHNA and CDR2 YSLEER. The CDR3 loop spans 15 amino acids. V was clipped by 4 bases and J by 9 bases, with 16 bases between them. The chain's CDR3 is CASSPTDNRVSPLHF. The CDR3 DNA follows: TGCGCCAGCAGCCCCACCGACAACAGGGTTTCACCCCTCCACTTT.

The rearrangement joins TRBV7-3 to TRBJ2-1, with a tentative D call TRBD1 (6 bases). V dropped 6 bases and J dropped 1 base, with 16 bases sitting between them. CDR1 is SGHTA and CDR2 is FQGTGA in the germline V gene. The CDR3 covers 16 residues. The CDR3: CASSAGQMGSYNEQFF. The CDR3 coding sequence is TGTGCCAGCAGTGCCGGACAGATGGGGTCCTACAATGAGCAGTTCTTC.

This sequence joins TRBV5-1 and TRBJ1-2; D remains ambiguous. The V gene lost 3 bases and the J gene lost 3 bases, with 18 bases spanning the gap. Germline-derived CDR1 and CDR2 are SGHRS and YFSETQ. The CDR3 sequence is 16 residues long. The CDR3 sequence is CASSYDIGSGDYGYTF. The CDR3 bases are TGCGCCAGCAGCTACGACATTGGATCGGGAGACTATGGCTACACCTTC. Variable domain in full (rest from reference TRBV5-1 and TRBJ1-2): KAGVTQTPRYLIKTRGQQVTLSCSPISGHRSVSWYQQTPGQGLQFLFEYFSETQRNKGNFPGRFSGRQFSNSRSEMNVSTLELGDSALYLCASSYDIGSGDYGYTFGSGTRLTVV.

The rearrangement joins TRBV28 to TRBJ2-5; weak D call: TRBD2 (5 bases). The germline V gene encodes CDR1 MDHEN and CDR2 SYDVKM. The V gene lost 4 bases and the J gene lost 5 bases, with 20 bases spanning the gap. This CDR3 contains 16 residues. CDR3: CASSSRFEGVTETQYF. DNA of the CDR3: TGTGCCAGCAGTTCCCGCTTCGAGGGAGTAACGGAGACCCAGTACTTC.

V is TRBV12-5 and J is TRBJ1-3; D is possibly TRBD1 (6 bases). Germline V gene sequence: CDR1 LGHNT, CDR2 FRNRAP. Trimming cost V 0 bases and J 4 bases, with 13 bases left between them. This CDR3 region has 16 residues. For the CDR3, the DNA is TGTGCTAGTGGTTTGGTACTCGGGGGCTCCGGAAACACCATATATTTT. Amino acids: CASGLVLGGSGNTIYF.

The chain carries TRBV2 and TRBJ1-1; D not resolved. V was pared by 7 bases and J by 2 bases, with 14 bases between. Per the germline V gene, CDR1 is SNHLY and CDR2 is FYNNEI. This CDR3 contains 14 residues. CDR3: CASTRTSSNTEAFF. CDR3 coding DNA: TGTGCCAGCACCCGGACTTCTTCCAACACTGAAGCTTTCTTT.

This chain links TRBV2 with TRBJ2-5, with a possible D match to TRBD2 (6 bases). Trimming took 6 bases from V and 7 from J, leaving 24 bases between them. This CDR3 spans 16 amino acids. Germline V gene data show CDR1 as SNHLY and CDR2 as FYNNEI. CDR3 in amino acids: CASRENSGGASGTQYF. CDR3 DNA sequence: TGTGCCAGCAGGGAAAATAGCGGCGGGGCGTCGGGGACCCAGTACTTC. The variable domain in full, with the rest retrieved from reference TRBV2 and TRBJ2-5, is EPEVTQTPSHQVTQMGQEVILRCVPISNHLYFYWYRQILGQKVEFLVSFYNNEISEKSEIFDDQFSVERPDGSNFTLKIRSTKLEDSAMYFCASRENSGGASGTQYFGPGTRLLVL.

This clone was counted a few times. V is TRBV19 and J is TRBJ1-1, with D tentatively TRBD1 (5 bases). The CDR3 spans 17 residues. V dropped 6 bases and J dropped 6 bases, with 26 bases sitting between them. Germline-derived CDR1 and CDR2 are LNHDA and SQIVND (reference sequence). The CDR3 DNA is TGTGCCAGTAGATCGATAGGGGCCCCTTCGGATGCGGCTGAAGCTTTCTTT. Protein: CASRSIGAPSDAAEAFF.